This T cell receptor beta chain was captured by sequencing in a study of cytomegalovirus exposure and HLA in healthy donors. As for the study in general: An earlier analysis found around 100 million unique TCR beta sequences from 150 million to 200 million T cells. Findings and caveats of the study: The analysis excluded some indistinguishable V segments, including TRBV6-2 and TRBV6-3. Presence/absence analyses treated sequencing depth as roughly uniform across donors. Researchers counted roughly 160 TCR beta chains as cytomegalovirus-associated.

PCR employed 60 Vbeta and 13 Jbeta primers. Sequencing used immunoSEQ multiplex PCR; TCRdb keeps in-frame clones, though not all of them. The sample has over 55,000 clones; 80% are singletons. A remark on this clone: Its antigen remains unknown.

The CDR3 consists of 13 residues. Germline CDR1 reads MNHNS; CDR2 reads SASEGT. V was pared by 4 bases and J by 7 bases, with 2 bases of the junction left unmatched. The sequence was obtained from a woman aged 25 to 45 in good health and CMV-seronegative. The chain joins TRBV6-1 to TRBJ1-2; 11 bases map to TRBD1. Source material: PBMCs. The CDR3 coding sequence is TGTGCCAGCAGTGCGGACAGGGGGCCTGGCTACACCTTC. This gives the protein CASSADRGPGYTF.